A selection of T cell receptor beta chains follows, all from one sample in a study of blood T cells in healthy people across ages. Via MiXCR, TCRdb re-called the 5' RACE reads, giving one row per CDR3 protein. The table lists about 1.7 million distinct CDR3 sequences, approximately 28% of them singletons. What was sequenced was blood. These receptors all stem from a woman younger than 45 in good health. The CDR3 runs from the conserved cysteine through the conserved F or W. D genes are given only for firm matches. A clone size is listed for some rows: how often the clone was seen (once, few, many), or a class if it is expanded.

TGTGCCAGCAGTTTAGGGGGCGACGGGGAGCTGTTTTTT,CASSLGGDGELFF,TRBV12-3/TRBV12-4,few,13,TRBJ2-2,.
TGTGCCAGCAGTTACTATCCAGGGGGGGTTTACGAGCAGTACTTC,CASSYYPGGVYEQYF,TRBV6-5,many,15,TRBJ2-7,.
TGTGCCACCAGTGATCCCACGTTTCTAGATGAGCAGTTCTTC,CATSDPTFLDEQFF,TRBV24-1,.,14,TRBJ2-1,.
TGTGCCAGCAGCCCAACCCAGGAGATCACTGAAGCTTTCTTT,CASSPTQEITEAFF,TRBV5-5,.,14,TRBJ1-1,.
TGTGCCAGCACGCTCCTGGGACTTGGATATGAGCAGTTCTTC,CASTLLGLGYEQFF,TRBV7-9,many,14,TRBJ2-1,.
TGTGCCAGCAGTCCCCGGGCAGGCAATGAGCAGTTCTTC,CASSPRAGNEQFF,TRBV12-3/TRBV12-4,few,13,TRBJ2-1,.
TGTGCCAGCAGCCGCCAGGGGAAGGATGAGCAGTTCTTC,CASSRQGKDEQFF,TRBV11-2,few,13,TRBJ2-1,.
TGCGCCAGCAGCCAAGAATCTTGGGACAGGGAGTTCTTC,CASSQESWDREFF,TRBV4-1,.,13,TRBJ2-1,TRBD1
TGCAGCGTTGATGTGACCACTTACAACAATGAGCAGTTCTTC,CSVDVTTYNNEQFF,TRBV29-1,few,14,TRBJ2-1,.
TGCGCCAGCAGCCAAGTTCGGACGGAGTATGGCTACACCTTC,CASSQVRTEYGYTF,TRBV4-1,few,14,TRBJ1-2,.